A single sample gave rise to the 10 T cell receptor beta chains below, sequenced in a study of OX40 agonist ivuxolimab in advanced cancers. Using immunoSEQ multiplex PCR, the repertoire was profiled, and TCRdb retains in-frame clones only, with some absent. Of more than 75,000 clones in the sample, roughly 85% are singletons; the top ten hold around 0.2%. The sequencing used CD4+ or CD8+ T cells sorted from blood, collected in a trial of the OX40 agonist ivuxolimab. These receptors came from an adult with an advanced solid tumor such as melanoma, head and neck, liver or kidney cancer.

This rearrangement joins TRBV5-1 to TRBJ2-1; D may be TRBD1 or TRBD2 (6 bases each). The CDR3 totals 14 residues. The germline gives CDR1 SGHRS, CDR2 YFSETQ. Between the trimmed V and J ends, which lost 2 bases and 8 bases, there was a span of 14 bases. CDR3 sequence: CASSFGLGGDEQFF. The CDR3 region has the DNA TGCGCCAGCAGCTTTGGGTTGGGGGGCGATGAGCAGTTCTTC.

This CDR3 reads CASMRFNYGYTF. The CDR3 coding sequence is TGTGCCAGCATGCGTTTCAACTATGGCTACACCTTC. This chain links TRBV28 with TRBJ1-2, with D hard to call. The germline V and J ends were trimmed by 7 bases and 2 bases, with 8 bases remaining between them. In germline, CDR1 is MDHEN, CDR2 SYDVKM. The CDR3 covers 12 residues.

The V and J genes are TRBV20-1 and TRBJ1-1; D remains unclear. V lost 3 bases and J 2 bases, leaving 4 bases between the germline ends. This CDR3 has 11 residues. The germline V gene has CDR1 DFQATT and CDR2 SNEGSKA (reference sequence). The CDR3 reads CSASSNTEAFF. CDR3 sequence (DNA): TGCAGTGCTAGTTCTAACACTGAAGCTTTCTTT.

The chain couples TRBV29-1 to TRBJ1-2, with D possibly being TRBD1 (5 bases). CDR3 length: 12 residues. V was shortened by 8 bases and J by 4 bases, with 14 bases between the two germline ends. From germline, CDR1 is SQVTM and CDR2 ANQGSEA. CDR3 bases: TGCAGCCTAGCGGACACATTCTATGGCTACACCTTC. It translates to CSLADTFYGYTF.

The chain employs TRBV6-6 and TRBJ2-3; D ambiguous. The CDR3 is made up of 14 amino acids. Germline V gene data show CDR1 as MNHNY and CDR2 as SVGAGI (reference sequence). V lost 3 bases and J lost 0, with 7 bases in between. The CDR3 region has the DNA TGTGCCAGCAGTTATCATACTAGCACAGATACGCAGTATTTT. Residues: CASSYHTSTDTQYF.

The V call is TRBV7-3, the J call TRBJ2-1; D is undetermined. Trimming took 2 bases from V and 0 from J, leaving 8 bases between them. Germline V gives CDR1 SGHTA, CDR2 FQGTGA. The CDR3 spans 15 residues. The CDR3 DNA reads TGTGCCAGCAGCTTAGCGGATGGCTCCTACAATGAGCAGTTCTTC. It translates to CASSLADGSYNEQFF.

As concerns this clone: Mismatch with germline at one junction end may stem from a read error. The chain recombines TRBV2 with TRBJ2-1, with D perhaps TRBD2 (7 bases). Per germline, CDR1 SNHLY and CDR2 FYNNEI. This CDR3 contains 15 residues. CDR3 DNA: TGTGCCAGCAGTCCCGACCACGGCGGGGGCCAACCGTCGATCTTC. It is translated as CASSPDHGGGQPSIF.

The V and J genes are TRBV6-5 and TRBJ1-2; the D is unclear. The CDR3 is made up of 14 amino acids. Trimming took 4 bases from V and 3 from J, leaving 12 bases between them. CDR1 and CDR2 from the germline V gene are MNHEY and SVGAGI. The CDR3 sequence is CASSSRRGDYGYTF. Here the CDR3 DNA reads TGTGCCAGCAGTTCCCGCCGGGGTGACTATGGCTACACCTTC.

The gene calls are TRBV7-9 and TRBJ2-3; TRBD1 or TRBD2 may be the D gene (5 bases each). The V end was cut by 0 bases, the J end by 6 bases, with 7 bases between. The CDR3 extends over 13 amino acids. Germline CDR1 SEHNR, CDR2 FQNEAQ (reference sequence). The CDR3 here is CASSLAGVDTQYF. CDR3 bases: TGTGCCAGCAGCTTAGCGGGGGTCGATACGCAGTATTTT.

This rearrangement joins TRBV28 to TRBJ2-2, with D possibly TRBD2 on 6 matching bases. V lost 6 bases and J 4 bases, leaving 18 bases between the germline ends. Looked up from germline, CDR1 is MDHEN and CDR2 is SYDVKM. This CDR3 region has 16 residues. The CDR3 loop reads CASRGVREYITGELFF. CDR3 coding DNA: TGTGCCAGCAGGGGTGTTCGGGAGTATATCACCGGGGAGCTGTTTTTT.